The 28 T cell receptor beta chains given below trace back to one sample, sequenced in a study of blood T cells in healthy people across ages. A second PCR of 7 to 11 cycles used a sample-barcoded 5' primer and a J-beta primer mix. Via MiXCR, TCRdb re-called the 5' RACE reads, giving one row per CDR3 protein. Altogether approximately 880,000 distinct CDR3 sequences are present, roughly 43% being singletons, with the ten largest covering about an eighth. The specimen was blood. These TCRs come from a man younger than 45 in good health.

The J gene is TRBJ2-1, the V gene TRBV11-3; possibly TRBD1 or TRBD2 for D (6 bases each). Trimming left V 4 bases short and J 14 bases short, with 12 bases between. From germline, CDR1 is SGHNT and CDR2 YENEEA. This CDR3 has 11 amino acids. CDR3 in DNA: TGTGCCAGCAGCTCCGGGGGCCCAGAGTTCTTC. Its translation: CASSSGGPEFF.

This clonotype was detected only a few times. V gene TRBV6-1 combines with J gene TRBJ1-2; D remains unclear. V lost 0 bases, J lost 5 bases, and 16 bases lay in between. CDR3 size: 16 residues. Germline assignment: CDR1 MNHNS and CDR2 SASEGT. CDR3 in amino acids: CASSEAARYNVYGYTF. The CDR3 nucleotides read TGTGCCAGCAGTGAAGCCGCACGGTACAACGTATATGGCTACACCTTC.

This clonotype was recorded once. The rearrangement links TRBV2 to TRBJ2-5; D possibly corresponds to TRBD1 (5 bases). The J call may be incorrect, as the DNA end agrees better with TRBJ2-7. Germline V gene lookup returns CDR1 SNHLY and CDR2 FYNNEI. This CDR3 is built from 12 residues. The DNA for the CDR3 is TGTGCCAGCACCGACCAGGGCTCCGAGCAGTACTTC. This sequence encodes CASTDQGSEQYF.

The gene calls are TRBV24-1 and TRBJ2-7; 10 positions agree with TRBD1. This CDR3 is built from 14 residues. The germline gives CDR1 KGHDR, CDR2 SFDVKD. The trim removed 3 bases at V and 2 bases at J, leaving 0 bases unmatched. In DNA, the CDR3 is TGTGCCACCAGTGATGGGACAGGGGCCTACGAGCAGTACTTC. Its protein is CATSDGTGAYEQYF.

V gene TRBV20-1 combines with J gene TRBJ1-2; 7 positions agree with TRBD1. There are 13 residues in the CDR3. CDR1 is DFQATT and CDR2 is SNEGSKA in the germline V gene (reference sequence). The V gene end was trimmed by 5 bases and the J gene end by 0 bases; junction bases not matched to a gene: 3. The CDR3 DNA follows: TGCAGTGCTGGACAGGTTTCTAACTATGGCTACACCTTC. It specifies CSAGQVSNYGYTF.

The chain has TRBV20-1 and TRBJ2-7; 9 bases match TRBD1. Trimming removed 2 bases from V and 2 bases from J; junction bases left unmatched: 7. This CDR3 is built from 15 residues. CDR1 and CDR2 (germline): DFQATT, SNEGSKA (reference sequence). This CDR3 is CSARNSGDRAYEQYF. CDR3 in DNA: TGCAGTGCTAGAAACTCCGGGGACAGGGCCTACGAGCAGTACTTC.

This clonotype was counted a single time. CDR3: CASRVGGGTAYNEQFF. CDR3 DNA sequence: TGCGCCAGCAGGGTGGGAGGCGGGACAGCCTACAATGAGCAGTTCTTC. This chain joins TRBV5-1 and TRBJ2-1, with D possibly TRBD1 on 7 matching bases. V lost 5 bases and J 2 bases, leaving 17 bases between the germline ends. CDR3 length: 16 amino acids. Germline CDR1 and CDR2: SGHRS and YFSETQ.

This clonotype was recorded many times. The chain couples TRBV20-1 to TRBJ2-7, with TRBD2 matching 10 bases. The CDR3 runs 13 residues. The V and J ends lost 5 bases and 5 bases, in that order; junction bases with no gene match: 6. Germline V gene sequence: CDR1 DFQATT, CDR2 SNEGSKA (reference sequence). The CDR3 DNA sequence: TGCAGTGCTGGTATAGGACTAGCGGACGAGCAGTACTTC. This encodes CSAGIGLADEQYF.

This clonotype was found a few times. This chain connects TRBV14 to TRBJ2-5; a weak D match, TRBD1 (5 bases). Gene TRBJ2-7 matches the end of the DNA better, so the J call may be wrong. Germline V gives CDR1 SGHDN, CDR2 FVKESK. CDR3 length equals 14 residues. The CDR3 nucleotides are TGTGCCAGCAGCCAAGATCCCGACAGTGGCGAGCAGTACTTC. Its protein is CASSQDPDSGEQYF.

This clonotype was seen a few times. A read error is possible here, since a much larger clone lies one base away. The V gene is TRBV5-6, the J gene TRBJ1-4; D call uncertain. Trimming removed 4 bases at V and 8 bases at J, with 15 bases between. The CDR3 loop spans 14 amino acids. The germline CDR1 and CDR2 sequences are SGHDT and YYEEEE. CDR3 nucleotide sequence: TGTGCCAGCAGCGTGGGAACAACACGGGAAAAACTGTTTTTT. This translates into CASSVGTTREKLFF. The complete variable domain, with remaining parts taken from reference TRBV5-6 and TRBJ1-4, reads DAGVTQSPTHLIKTRGQQVTLRCSPKSGHDTVSWYQQALGQGPQFIFQYYEEEERQRGNFPDRFSGHQFPNYSSELNVNALLLGDSALYLCASSVGTTREKLFFGSGTQLSVL.

V is TRBV11-1 and J is TRBJ2-7; D perhaps matches TRBD1 (6 bases). V was clipped by 5 bases and J by 6 bases, with 14 bases between them. This CDR3 is built from 13 residues. Per germline, CDR1 SGHAT and CDR2 FQDESV (reference sequence). For the CDR3, the DNA is TGTGCCAGCAGCGACTCCCAGGGGCGCGAGCAGTACTTC. Translation: CASSDSQGREQYF.

This clonotype was seen just once. This sequence joins TRBV18 and TRBJ1-4; D unclear. In germline, CDR1 is KGHSH, CDR2 LQKENI. V dropped 6 bases and J dropped 6 bases, with 11 bases sitting between them. This CDR3 has 13 residues. The DNA of the CDR3 is TGTGCCAGCTCCCCCGGATCGGATGAAAAACTGTTTTTT. It codes for CASSPGSDEKLFF.

The V gene is TRBV6-2 or TRBV6-3, the J gene TRBJ2-3, with a possible D match to TRBD2 (7 bases). The CDR3 is 18 residues long. V dropped 7 bases and J dropped 0 bases, with 23 bases sitting between them. Germline-derived CDR1 and CDR2 are MNHEY and SVGEGT. The chain's CDR3 is CASTHGGGLTPSTDTQYF. The CDR3, as DNA: TGTGCCAGCACCCACGGCGGGGGCCTCACCCCTAGCACAGATACGCAGTATTTT.

To note about this clonotype: The junction differs from germline at one of its ends, possibly a read error. This sequence joins TRBV28 and TRBJ1-1; D unresolved. The CDR3 consists of 15 residues. Germline V lookup: CDR1 MDHEN, CDR2 SYDVKM. CDR3 nucleotide sequence: TGTGCCAGCAGGGAACGGGAATTCATGAACACTGCAGCTTTCTTT. It codes for CASREREFMNTAAFF.

The chain uses TRBV9 and TRBJ1-3, with D maybe TRBD1 (6 bases). V dropped 2 bases and J dropped 0 bases, with 15 bases sitting between them. The CDR3 sequence is 17 residues long. Germline V gene lookup returns CDR1 SGDLS and CDR2 YYNGEE. The CDR3 region is CASSVLLQGFSGNTIYF. The CDR3 region has the DNA TGTGCCAGCAGCGTGCTACTACAGGGATTCTCTGGAAACACCATATATTTT. Looking up the rest from reference TRBV9 and TRBJ1-3 gives the full variable domain: DSGVTQTPKHLITATGQRVTLRCSPRSGDLSVYWYQQSLDQGLQFLIQYYNGEERAKGNILERFSAQQFPDLHSELNLSSLELGDSALYFCASSVLLQGFSGNTIYFGEGSWLTVV.

This chain connects TRBV4-1 to TRBJ1-4; D remains unclear. This CDR3 is 16 amino acids long. CDR1 and CDR2 (germline): MGHRA, YSYEKL. V lost 0 bases, J lost 0 bases, and 8 bases lay in between. The CDR3 spells CASSQDGRTTNEKLFF. For the CDR3, the DNA is TGCGCCAGCAGCCAAGACGGGCGAACAACTAATGAAAAACTGTTTTTT.

This chain joins TRBV5-1 and TRBJ1-4; unclear D gene. Germline CDR1 reads SGHRS; CDR2 reads YFSETQ. Trimming cost V 2 bases and J 8 bases, with 19 bases left between them. The CDR3 totals 16 residues. CDR3 bases: TGCGCCAGCAGCTTCATATCCGGGCCGGCCGCAGAAAAACTGTTTTTT. Its translation is CASSFISGPAAEKLFF.

The chain couples TRBV5-1 to TRBJ2-2, with 8 nucleotides matching TRBD1. The germline gives CDR1 SGHRS, CDR2 YFSETQ. J gave up 5 bases and V 4 bases, and 4 bases lay outside the gene matches. This CDR3 spans 14 amino acids. The CDR3 DNA is TGCGCCAGCAGCGCGGGACAGGTAACCGGGGAGCTGTTTTTT. This gives the protein CASSAGQVTGELFF.

This clonotype came up a few times. The V gene is TRBV20-1, the J gene TRBJ1-1; tentative D call: TRBD1 (5 bases). The V gene's germline CDR1 is DFQATT and CDR2 SNEGSKA (reference sequence). The CDR3 consists of 14 residues. Trimming took 3 bases from V and 0 from J, leaving 11 bases between them. This CDR3 is CSARTDRMNTEAFF. CDR3 nucleotide sequence: TGCAGTGCTAGGACAGATAGAATGAACACTGAAGCTTTCTTT.

The rearrangement links TRBV20-1 to TRBJ2-3, with TRBD2 matching 8 bases. The germline V gene encodes CDR1 DFQATT and CDR2 SNEGSKA (reference sequence). Losses at the gene ends were 1 base for V and 2 bases for J; bases not matched to a gene: 5. The CDR3 is 15 residues long. The CDR3 DNA is TGCAGTGCTAGAGTCAGCGGGGGAATCACAGATACGCAGTATTTT. Translation gives CSARVSGGITDTQYF.

The rearrangement links TRBV6-5 to TRBJ2-7, with 7 bases matching TRBD1. The ends lost 10 bases at V and 2 bases at J; junction bases unmatched: 8. Germline assignment: CDR1 MNHEY and CDR2 SVGAGI. CDR3 size: 13 residues. The CDR3 here is CATQTGPTYEQYF. The CDR3 nucleotides are TGTGCCACCCAGACAGGGCCAACCTACGAGCAGTACTTC.

This rearrangement joins TRBV7-9 to TRBJ1-6, with D tentatively TRBD1 (5 bases). With 4 bases removed from V and 7 bases from J, the gap between germline ends came to 14 bases. The germline V gene has CDR1 SEHNR and CDR2 FQNEAQ (reference sequence). The CDR3 spans 15 residues. The CDR3 is CASSSPGQGNSPLHF. CDR3 nucleotide sequence: TGTGCCAGCAGCTCCCCAGGGCAGGGAAATTCACCCCTCCACTTT.

On this clonotype: Being one base from a much bigger clone, this may be a read error. V and J are TRBV20-1 and TRBJ1-5, with D uncertain. The CDR3 covers 15 residues. Germline CDR1 DFQATT, CDR2 SNEGSKA (reference sequence). Trimming cost V 3 bases and J 7 bases, with 19 bases left between them. The CDR3 here is CSARAGEGFKQPQHF. The CDR3, as DNA: TGCAGTGCTAGGGCTGGGGAGGGCTTCAAGCAGCCCCAGCATTTT.

The chain has TRBV7-2 and TRBJ2-7; TRBD1 matches at 7 bases. The CDR3 extends over 14 amino acids. V was clipped by 10 bases and J by 5 bases; unmatched bases: 14. The V gene's germline CDR1 is SGHTA and CDR2 FQGNSA. The CDR3 is CATGTAPIYNEQYF. CDR3 in DNA: TGTGCCACCGGGACAGCACCCATTTACAACGAGCAGTACTTC.

A few counts support this clonotype. The chain recombines TRBV20-1 with TRBJ2-7; 8 positions agree with TRBD1. V dropped 6 bases and J dropped 0; count of bases not matched to a gene: 10. Germline V gives CDR1 DFQATT, CDR2 SNEGSKA (reference sequence). This CDR3 is built from 15 residues. As DNA, the CDR3 is TGCAGTGCGAAACCTCCCGGGACAGGCTCCTACGAGCAGTACTTC. Amino acid sequence: CSAKPPGTGSYEQYF.

This clonotype was seen only a few times. The gene calls are TRBV4-3 and TRBJ1-2; unclear D gene. Looked up from germline, CDR1 is LGHNA and CDR2 is YSLEER. The length of the CDR3 is 15 residues. Trimming pared 0 bases from V and 0 bases from J, leaving 8 bases between. CDR3 sequence: CASSQEYTTNYGYTF. CDR3 coding DNA: TGCGCCAGCAGCCAAGAGTATACCACTAACTATGGCTACACCTTC.

The chain links TRBV10-2 to TRBJ2-3, with D hard to call. Germline V lookup: CDR1 WSHSY, CDR2 SAAADI. Trimming left V 4 bases short and J 6 bases short, with 11 bases between. This CDR3 is built from 13 residues. CDR3 coding DNA: TGCGCCAGCAGTGTTCCGGATGTGGATACGCAGTATTTT. Its translation is CASSVPDVDTQYF.

This clonotype was detected once. The CDR3 nucleotides are TGTGCCAGCAGTTCCCGGGGCGAATACAATGAGCAGTTCTTC. Translated, it gives CASSSRGEYNEQFF. This chain connects TRBV27 to TRBJ2-1, with D possibly called TRBD1 or TRBD2 (5 bases each). Trimming stripped 4 bases from V and 4 bases from J, with 11 bases between. This CDR3 is 14 amino acids long. Germline V gives CDR1 MNHEY, CDR2 SMNVEV (reference sequence).